One and the same sample provided the 21 T cell receptor beta chains below, sequenced in a study of shared clonotypes between healthy human individuals. Naivety among CD8 cells was defined by CD45RO negativity and positive CCR7 selection, thereby excluding terminally differentiated effector memory CD45RA+ cells. Only in-frame clones appear in the TCRdb table, and some are missing; sequencing was by immunoSEQ multiplex PCR. The sample shows about 2,200,000 clones, 85% to 95% of them seen only once. The sample taken for sequencing was naive CD8+ T cells from PBMCs. All receptors derive from a man between 18 and 29 years old in good health. Some clones in this sample may be carry-over from other donors' samples.

This clone was observed a handful of times. The sample carries other DNA sequences with the same CDR3. V is TRBV18 and J is TRBJ1-1, with D unclear. The CDR3 loop spans 13 amino acids. Trimming removed 6 bases at V and 1 base at J, with 9 bases between. Germline V CDR1 and CDR2: KGHSH, LQKENI. The CDR3 spells CASSPGPNTEAFF. Here the CDR3 DNA reads TGTGCCAGCTCCCCGGGCCCGAACACTGAAGCTTTCTTT.

The chain joins TRBV19 to TRBJ2-7; the D gene could be TRBD1 or TRBD2 (5 bases each). The CDR3 contains 13 residues. Trimming removed 6 bases from V and 3 bases from J, with 12 bases in between. Germline V gene sequence: CDR1 LNHDA, CDR2 SQIVND (reference sequence). The CDR3 nucleotides are TGTGCCAGTAGAAACCGGGACGGCTACGAGCAGTACTTC. Translating it yields CASRNRDGYEQYF.

The V and J genes are TRBV27 and TRBJ2-1, with D unclear. The germline V gene encodes CDR1 MNHEY and CDR2 SMNVEV (reference sequence). CDR3 length: 17 amino acids. V was cut by 3 bases and J by 0 bases, with 15 bases left in between. The CDR3 loop reads CASSFRDVPSSYNEQFF. The CDR3 DNA is TGTGCCAGCAGTTTTCGAGACGTCCCTAGCTCCTACAATGAGCAGTTCTTC.

V usage is TRBV7-8 and J usage is TRBJ2-3; no reliable D call. Germline CDR1 is SGHVS and CDR2 is FQNEAQ. V lost 2 bases to trimming and J lost 4 bases, with 7 bases between them. There are 13 residues in the CDR3. The CDR3 coding sequence is TGTGCCAGCAGCTTACCCCTAGCAGATACGCAGTATTTT. Translating it yields CASSLPLADTQYF.

The chain joins TRBV27 to TRBJ1-1; 9 nucleotides agree with TRBD1. There are 16 residues in the CDR3. J gave up 1 base and V 5 bases, and 8 bases lay outside the gene matches. CDR1 is MNHEY and CDR2 is SMNVEV in the germline V gene (reference sequence). The DNA for the CDR3 is TGTGCCAGCAGTCTACGACAGGGGGGACCGAACACTGAAGCTTTCTTT. Encoded protein: CASSLRQGGPNTEAFF.

The chain joins TRBV9 to TRBJ2-1; 9 bases map to TRBD2. Trimming at V came to 0 bases and at J to 2 bases, leaving 3 bases not matched to a gene. Germline V gene data show CDR1 as SGDLS and CDR2 as YYNGEE. The CDR3 contains 16 residues. The CDR3 region has the DNA TGTGCCAGCAGCGTAGAGGTAGCGGGAGCCTACAATGAGCAGTTCTTC. Translation: CASSVEVAGAYNEQFF. The variable domain in full, with the rest retrieved from reference TRBV9 and TRBJ2-1, is DSGVTQTPKHLITATGQRVTLRCSPRSGDLSVYWYQQSLDQGLQFLIQYYNGEERAKGNILERFSAQQFPDLHSELNLSSLELGDSALYFCASSVEVAGAYNEQFFGPGTRLTVL.

J is TRBJ2-1 and V is TRBV29-1; tentative D call: TRBD2 (5 bases). Germline V CDR1 and CDR2: SQVTM, ANQGSEA. The CDR3 contains 16 residues. V was clipped by 4 bases and J by 2 bases, with 18 bases between them. The CDR3 is CSVVHLAERTYNEQFF. CDR3 DNA: TGCAGCGTTGTACATTTGGCTGAGCGGACCTACAATGAGCAGTTCTTC.

The chain joins TRBV7-3 to TRBJ2-2; 10 bases are shared with TRBD2. This CDR3 region has 19 residues. V trimming: 5 bases; J trimming: 5 bases; junction bases outside the gene matches: 17. Looked up from germline, CDR1 is SGHTA and CDR2 is FQGTGA. The CDR3 DNA reads as TGTGCCAGCAGCGCAACCGGACTAGCGGAGTGGGGGAGGACCGGGGAGCTGTTTTTT. Translated, it gives CASSATGLAEWGRTGELFF.

The J gene is TRBJ2-5, the V gene TRBV7-8; 7 bases agree with TRBD1. The CDR3 covers 15 residues. From germline, CDR1 is SGHVS and CDR2 FQNEAQ. The V segment lost 5 bases and the J segment 6 bases; nucleotides outside the gene matches: 12. CDR3 amino acids: CASSLWDSPDQTQYF. CDR3 DNA sequence: TGTGCCAGCAGCCTGTGGGACAGCCCGGACCAGACCCAGTACTTC.

The rearrangement links TRBV27 to TRBJ1-2, with TRBD1 matching 7 bases. The length of the CDR3 is 13 residues. Germline CDR1 is MNHEY and CDR2 is SMNVEV (reference sequence). After removal of 1 base from V and 11 bases from J, the junction contained 7 bases not matched to a gene. CDR3 DNA sequence: TGTGCCAGCAGTTTATTGGGCAGGGGGATTTACACCTTC. It specifies CASSLLGRGIYTF.

The rearrangement uses TRBV19 and TRBJ2-1; possible D gene TRBD2, 5 bases. Germline CDR1 reads LNHDA; CDR2 reads SQIVND (reference sequence). The CDR3 extends over 14 amino acids. The V end lost 7 bases, the J end lost 7 bases, and 17 bases lay between the germline ends. CDR3 DNA: TGTGCCAGTAAGGTTGGAGGCCCGGGGAATGAGCAGTTCTTC. Translated: CASKVGGPGNEQFF. Full variable domain (outside the CDR3, taken from reference TRBV19 and TRBJ2-1): DGGITQSPKYLFRKEGQNVTLSCEQNLNHDAMYWYRQDPGQGLRLIYYSQIVNDFQKGDIAEGYSVSREKKESFPLTVTSAQKNPTAFYLCASKVGGPGNEQFFGPGTRLTVL.

The genes are TRBV27 and TRBJ1-2, with TRBD1 as a possible D gene (6 bases). The CDR3 loop spans 15 amino acids. Germline V gives CDR1 MNHEY, CDR2 SMNVEV (reference sequence). V lost 1 base and J lost 8, with 17 bases in between. The CDR3 DNA is TGTGCCAGCAGTTTATTCGGACAGTTAATGGTAGGCTACACCTTC. It translates to CASSLFGQLMVGYTF.

The rearrangement links TRBV5-1 to TRBJ2-7, with D tentatively TRBD1 or TRBD2 (5 bases each). CDR1 SGHRS and CDR2 YFSETQ come from the germline V gene. Trimming took 0 bases from V and 5 from J, leaving 12 bases between them. This CDR3 has 14 residues. This CDR3 reads CASSLAGSPNEQYF. The CDR3, as DNA: TGCGCCAGCAGCTTGGCAGGGAGCCCCAACGAGCAGTACTTC. Drawing the rest from reference TRBV5-1 and TRBJ2-7, the complete variable domain is KAGVTQTPRYLIKTRGQQVTLSCSPISGHRSVSWYQQTPGQGLQFLFEYFSETQRNKGNFPGRFSGRQFSNSRSEMNVSTLELGDSALYLCASSLAGSPNEQYFGPGTRLTVT.

The chain is built from TRBV19 and TRBJ2-1; D is tentatively TRBD1 or TRBD2 (6 bases each). This CDR3 comprises 15 residues. With 3 bases removed from V and 8 bases from J, the gap between germline ends came to 17 bases. Germline V gene data show CDR1 as LNHDA and CDR2 as SQIVND (reference sequence). CDR3 loop: CASSIGGTLQDEQFF. The CDR3 DNA follows: TGTGCCAGTAGTATTGGAGGGACATTGCAGGATGAGCAGTTCTTC. Based on the CDR3 plus reference TRBV19 and TRBJ2-1, the full variable domain is DGGITQSPKYLFRKEGQNVTLSCEQNLNHDAMYWYRQDPGQGLRLIYYSQIVNDFQKGDIAEGYSVSREKKESFPLTVTSAQKNPTAFYLCASSIGGTLQDEQFFGPGTRLTVL.

This rearrangement joins TRBV28 to TRBJ1-2; perhaps TRBD1 as D (6 bases). Trimming took 6 bases from V and 7 from J, leaving 12 bases between them. The CDR3 covers 12 residues. Germline V lookup: CDR1 MDHEN, CDR2 SYDVKM. This CDR3 reads CASSQDRTGYTF. DNA for the CDR3: TGTGCCAGCAGCCAGGACAGAACTGGCTACACCTTC.

This clone appeared once. J is TRBJ2-3 and V is TRBV9; 7 bases match TRBD2. The CDR3 extends over 15 amino acids. Germline lookup yields CDR1 SGDLS and CDR2 YYNGEE. The junction had 5 bases not matched to a gene; V was cut back by 4 bases and J by 0 bases. In DNA form, the CDR3 reads TGTGCCAGCAGCAGCGGGGTCTTTAGCACAGATACGCAGTATTTT. Encoded protein: CASSSGVFSTDTQYF. Using reference TRBV9 and TRBJ2-3 for the parts outside the CDR3, the full variable domain is DSGVTQTPKHLITATGQRVTLRCSPRSGDLSVYWYQQSLDQGLQFLIQYYNGEERAKGNILERFSAQQFPDLHSELNLSSLELGDSALYFCASSSGVFSTDTQYFGPGTRLTVL.

The genes are TRBV5-8 and TRBJ2-7; TRBD2 matches at 14 bases. The length of the CDR3 is 18 residues. The V gene end was trimmed by 4 bases and the J gene end by 4 bases; junction bases not matched to a gene: 13. Germline CDR1 is SGHTS and CDR2 is YDEGEE. For the CDR3, the DNA is TGTGCCAGCAGCGCACCGGGACTAGCGGGAGTTACTGGGTACGAGCAGTACTTC. Residues: CASSAPGLAGVTGYEQYF. The entire variable domain, with the rest obtained from reference TRBV5-8 and TRBJ2-7, is as follows: EAGVTQSPTHLIKTRGQQATLRCSPISGHTSVYWYQQALGLGLQFLLWYDEGEERNRGNFPPRFSGRQFPNYSSELNVNALELEDSALYLCASSAPGLAGVTGYEQYFGPGTRLTVT.

The chain links TRBV9 to TRBJ2-5; D perhaps matches TRBD2 (5 bases). The CDR3 is 15 residues long. The V gene's germline CDR1 is SGDLS and CDR2 YYNGEE. Trimming pared 4 bases from V and 5 bases from J, leaving 18 bases between. Here the CDR3 reads CASSPEDSRRETQYF. The CDR3, as DNA: TGTGCCAGCAGCCCCGAGGACTCCCGACGGGAGACCCAGTACTTC.

V and J are TRBV28 and TRBJ2-7; 8 positions match TRBD2. CDR1 and CDR2 (germline): MDHEN, SYDVKM. The V segment lost 1 base and the J segment 0 bases; nucleotides outside the gene matches: 5. The CDR3 covers 16 residues. The CDR3 DNA reads as TGTGCCAGCAGTTTATCAGCTAGCGGGTCCTCCTACGAGCAGTACTTC. Amino acid sequence: CASSLSASGSSYEQYF.

Only a few counts were recorded for this clone. V usage is TRBV9 and J usage is TRBJ2-5; D ambiguous. The CDR3 totals 15 residues. Trimming removed 2 bases at V and 5 bases at J, with 16 bases between. CDR1 SGDLS and CDR2 YYNGEE come from the germline V gene. The CDR3 DNA follows: TGTGCCAGCAGCGTTGCCTGGCAGGCTGGTGAGACCCAGTACTTC. This encodes CASSVAWQAGETQYF.

The V call is TRBV15, the J call TRBJ2-7; 7 nucleotides match TRBD2. The V and J ends lost 3 bases and 0 bases, in that order; junction bases with no gene match: 14. The CDR3 has 18 amino acids. CDR1 is LNHNV, CDR2 YYDKDF, per germline (reference sequence). Here the CDR3 reads CATSSPSRLVAGSYEQYF. CDR3 sequence (DNA): TGTGCCACCAGCAGTCCCAGTCGTTTGGTAGCGGGCTCCTACGAGCAGTACTTC.